Below, one T cell receptor beta chain is given with its context. Its target antigen remains unknown. Per-base qualities were not stored, and no clone one base away is much larger. The library was built by means of the immunoSEQ multiplex PCR assay. For the multiplex PCR, a mixture combining 60 forward primers for TCR Vbeta segments and 13 reverse primers for TCR Jbeta segments was used. The CDR3 region of rearranged TCR beta genes was amplified from genomic DNA with a multiplex PCR assay. On the Illumina HiSeq System, the amplified TCR beta libraries were sequenced as 87-base-pair reads. The authors' pipeline ran thus. In a later analysis, tens of millions of unique TCR beta chains were counted across the 500 to 850 repertoires, and around 10 million of these chains were shared by at least two donors. A nearest-neighbor algorithm error-corrected the raw reads and collapsed the reads into unique sequences, merging closely related sequences to remove PCR and sequencing errors. V, D and J gene segments were assigned by aligning CDR3 sequences to IMGT reference sequences. For a sequence to be retained, at least a six-nucleotide match to both a V gene segment and a J gene segment was required. A rearrangement counted as productive if the CDR3 had no stop codons and remained in frame with V and J, and every other rearrangement counted as non-productive. Following IMGT convention, CDR3 was defined as the stretch from the second conserved V-encoded cysteine up to the conserved J-encoded phenylalanine. Sequences without an unambiguous match to a single V gene segment were excluded from the earlier analysis of a few hundred of the donors. An earlier analysis of a few hundred of the donors called V segments functional above 56.7% productive rearrangements and segregating when the between-donor standard deviation exceeded 5%. A statistical classification framework was built for diagnosing cytomegalovirus status from the catalog of TCR beta chain sequences. A later analysis assigned V and J genes by comparing TCR nucleotide sequences with IMGT/GENE-DB human TR gene sequences. Using the TCRdist pipeline, a later analysis assigned CDR3 sequences along with most-parsimonious VDJ recombination scenarios. In a later analysis, each TCR beta chain was defined by its CDR3 amino acid sequence together with its V-gene family, and reads lacking a unique V-gene family were excluded. In a later analysis, several hundred highly shared, low-generation-probability nucleotide sequences were removed to address suspected cross-contamination and a sequencing artifact. For each public chain, a later analysis derived a clonal expansion index from normalized ranks of inferred template counts within each repertoire. A later analysis computed generation probabilities with a VDJ recombination model fitted to out-of-frame rearrangements, and checked the results against IGoR. A later analysis scored TCR-TCR, TCR-HLA and TCR-CMV co-occurrence with hypergeometric tests, applying a repertoire-size bias correction to TCR pairs. To estimate false discovery rates, a later analysis permuted the HLA or CMV assignments 20 times. In a later analysis, co-occurring TCRs were grouped using DBSCAN, with TCRdist sequence similarity added in when clustering inside HLA-allele-positive subsets. Repertoires with fewer than 30,000 or more than 120,000 public chains, plus five repertoires with anomalous nucleotide sharing, were excluded from co-occurrence clustering. The clones in this table, taken by TCRdb from immuneACCESS, are in-frame only. Not every clone is retained; where verified, under half of the shortfall comes from an unresolved V gene, and the cause of the rest is unknown. The DNA gave D and trimming, while V, J and clone size come from that table. Within this sample are roughly 80,000 clones, with around 81% of them counted one time only. Under 2% of the sample belongs to the ten largest clones.

The entry originates in a study of cytomegalovirus exposure and HLA in healthy donors (dated by TCRdb to 2016 to 2017). At the level of the whole study: According to an earlier analysis of a few hundred of the donors, some 180 million T cells yielded some 120 million unique TCR beta sequences and more than 250 Gb of sequence data. An early release covering approximately 600 HLA-typed donors comprised about 300 gigabases of sequencing data and about 90 million unique TCR sequences. The genetic ancestry cluster associated with self-reported Caucasian donors included about 81% of the roughly 380 genotyped donors. The study aimed to test whether signatures of past pathogen exposure could be identified by cataloging public T cell receptors. The T cell repertoires of about 700 subjects were profiled by immunosequencing and related to cytomegalovirus serostatus. Besides the first cohort of approximately 670 subjects, a separate validation cohort made up of some 110 different subjects was used. High-throughput TCR immunosequencing, statistical association of individual TCRs with disease status, and machine learning were combined to predict cytomegalovirus infection status. In a later analysis, previously published TCR beta repertoires from fewer than 750 donors were re-analyzed and high-resolution HLA genotyping was added so that TCR occurrence patterns could be studied. In the later analysis, no new phenotypic data were used to find candidate immune exposures; instead, reliance was placed on TCR beta sequences and their occurrence across donors. An earlier analysis of around 580 of the donors used high-throughput TCR beta sequencing to judge whether each TCR beta V gene segment behaved as functional or pseudogenic. Donor age, sex, ethnicity and CMV serostatus were collected together with the repertoire data. A later genetic analysis took genome-wide SNP genotypes for about 65% of the 666 donors and used that subset as a discovery cohort. All discovery cohort repertoires had been generated using a single sequencing platform. Class I and class II HLA loci were covered by the typing at four-digit resolution. The number of donors typed differed by locus, with 629-630 for A, B, C, DRB1 and DQB1, around 560 for DQA1, some 570 for DPA1, and under 490 for DPB1. Because of strong linkage in the cohort, five DR-DQ haplotypes were treated as single units for association and clustering. Among roughly 400 genotyped donors of the cohort, an average of about 240,000 unique TCR beta nucleotide sequences were sequenced per donor, approximately 20% of them non-productive.

On the study overall, not on this receptor specifically: According to a later genetic analysis, donors in an Asian-associated ancestry cluster had fewer N-insertions in productive TCRs than the approximately 690-donor mean. Specific HLA alleles were associated with 15,000 to 20,000 TCR beta sequences at a false discovery rate of 0.05 in a later analysis. A cluster of highly shared sequence variants was judged likely to be a technical artifact of the sequencing pipeline. Several of the top co-occurrence clusters appeared to be linked to parvovirus B19, influenza, CMV and Epstein-Barr virus, according to a later analysis. A later genetic analysis associated a missense DCLRE1C variant with V-gene and J-gene trimming of TCR beta chains, and an independent cohort replicated the association. For the cohort, immune exposure information was limited to CMV serostatus. In a later analysis, the rate of TCR association differed among HLA loci, with DRB1 alleles having the most associated TCRs and HLA-C alleles having the fewest. According to a later analysis, most CMV-associated TCR beta chains appeared to be HLA-restricted, and the HLA associations seemed to be driven largely by CMV exposure. Presence/absence analyses assumed roughly uniform sequencing depth across donors, an assumption that may not hold. Strong co-occurrence of HLA alleles, especially DR and DQ, made assigning TCR associations to individual alleles difficult. It was suggested by the authors that the approach could potentially be generalized to other disease states and immunological phenotypes. A later analysis found that HLA-associated TCR beta chains were more clonally expanded and had lower generation probabilities than equally common non-associated chains. A further reported finding was that TCR beta sequences accurately predicted the HLA-A and HLA-B alleles for most subjects in the first cohort. Correlated functional status among segregating V segments might reflect linkage disequilibrium, but an unknown experimental factor could not be ruled out. A few of the identified cytomegalovirus-associated TCR beta chains were confirmed in vitro to be specific for cytomegalovirus antigens. The classifier was reported to diagnose cytomegalovirus status with high specificity and sensitivity in both the original and validation cohorts. This cohort had only TCR beta chains sequenced, and the lack of alpha or paired-chain data limited which features could be detected. A total of fewer than 200 TCR beta chains were listed by the study as associated with cytomegalovirus. While some public TCRs were present in many individuals, most TCR sequences turned up only very rarely across donors. Because some donors lacked HLA typing at each locus, the association tests relied only on the typed subset. Broadly in line with IMGT annotations, most TCR beta V segments showed up in productive rearrangements about 87% or about 30% of the time in an earlier analysis of several hundred of the donors. The earlier analysis of around 600 of the donors excluded approximately 15 rarely observed V segments, including chromosome 9 orphons, because counts were too low.

The cohort comprised some 730 healthy bone marrow donors. At the time of sampling, every cohort member was nominally healthy, though immune exposures that went unrecorded were likely present. The donor tested CMV seronegative and was one of the 352 seronegative cohort members. Every donor gave a peripheral blood sample, and the peripheral blood mononuclear cells from that sample were used for TCR beta sequencing. The Qiagen DNeasy Blood Extraction Kit was used to extract genomic DNA from the blood cell samples. The TCR originated in a woman under 40 in good health and CMV-seronegative. Sample: PBMCs.

The nucleotide sequence reads as follows: TGTGCCAGCAGCTCCCTACGGACAGGGCCCTATGGCTACACCTTC. This is translated as CASSSLRTGPYGYTF. Recombination joined TRBV7-8 with TRBJ1-2; the central 8 bases match TRBD1. CDR1 SGHVS and CDR2 FQNEAQ are derived from the germline V gene. Reading from cysteine to phenylalanine, the CDR3 counts 15 amino acids. CDR3 DNA only is kept here, 45 bases in frame from base 1. Trimming accounts for 4 bases at V and 4 bases at J, while the number of junction bases matched to no gene is 8.